These 25 T cell receptor beta chains came from one sample sequenced in a study of T-cell reconstitution after alpha-beta-depleted transplantation in children. For TCRbeta, the library was prepared with unique molecular identifiers. In TCRdb, the PCR reads were re-called with MiXCR into one record per CDR3 protein. The table has 500,000 to 600,000 distinct CDR3 sequences, roughly 33% seen once. The sequencing used PBMCs from the stem cell graft donor, collected from the stem cell graft. These receptor sequences come from a human donor who donated a stem cell graft to a child with aplastic anemia.

This rearrangement joins TRBV24-1 to TRBJ2-6, with D unresolved. CDR3 length: 14 amino acids. In germline, CDR1 is KGHDR, CDR2 SFDVKD. Trimming took off 5 bases at V and 2 bases at J, with 6 bases between the two ends. DNA for the CDR3: TGTGCCACCAGTGGGGCGGCTGGGGCCAACGTCCTGACTTTC. Encoded protein: CATSGAAGANVLTF.

The chain links TRBV6-4 to TRBJ2-1; possibly TRBD1 for D (6 bases). CDR1 is MRHNA and CDR2 is SNTAGT in the germline V gene. Trimming pared 7 bases from V and 0 bases from J, leaving 16 bases between. The length of the CDR3 is 16 residues. CDR3 in amino acids: CASKSEGTTSYNEQFF. DNA of the CDR3: TGTGCCAGCAAATCGGAAGGGACAACCTCCTACAATGAGCAGTTCTTC.

Only a few counts were recorded for this clonotype. This chain joins TRBV7-9 and TRBJ2-3; D gene uncertain. CDR1 is SEHNR and CDR2 is FQNEAQ in the germline V gene (reference sequence). V dropped 1 base and J dropped 0 bases, with 5 bases sitting between them. The CDR3 length is 14 residues. The CDR3, as DNA: TGTGCCAGCAGCTTAGAGGACAGCACAGATACGCAGTATTTT. Translation gives CASSLEDSTDTQYF.

Only a few counts were recorded for this clonotype. This chain uses TRBV28 with TRBJ2-5; 12 nucleotides agree with TRBD1. The CDR3 is made up of 14 amino acids. In germline, CDR1 is MDHEN, CDR2 SYDVKM. The CDR3 reads CATTGTGGRETQYF. In nucleotides, the CDR3 is TGTGCTACCACCGGGACAGGGGGCCGGGAGACCCAGTACTTC.

This chain uses TRBV12-3 or TRBV12-4 with TRBJ2-2, with 8 bases aligning to TRBD1. The CDR3 spans 14 residues. The V and J ends lost 3 bases and 7 bases, in that order; junction bases with no gene match: 4. The CDR3 protein is CASSFQGAIGELFF. The CDR3, as DNA: TGTGCCAGCAGTTTCCAGGGGGCGATCGGGGAGCTGTTTTTT.

The CDR3 DNA sequence: TGTGCCAGCAGTTACTCGACGGGGGTCGCCAAAAACATTCAGTACTTC. Residues: CASSYSTGVAKNIQYF. This chain connects TRBV6-2 or TRBV6-3 to TRBJ2-4, with TRBD2 as a possible D gene (6 bases). Germline lookup yields CDR1 MNHEY and CDR2 SVGEGT. The V end lost 0 bases, the J end lost 1 base, and 10 bases lay between the germline ends. CDR3 size: 16 residues.

This clonotype was observed a few times. The rearrangement joins TRBV20-1 to TRBJ2-1; 13 bases match TRBD2. The CDR3 runs 14 residues. Losses at the gene ends were 5 bases for V and 7 bases for J; bases not matched to a gene: 5. CDR1 is DFQATT and CDR2 is SNEGSKA in the germline V gene (reference sequence). CDR3 region: CSAPTSGRDNEQFF. DNA for the CDR3: TGCAGTGCTCCTACTAGCGGGAGGGATAATGAGCAGTTCTTC.

This clonotype was detected only a few times. V gene TRBV29-1 combines with J gene TRBJ2-5; possible D gene TRBD1, 6 bases. Trimming removed 5 bases from V and 5 bases from J, with 15 bases in between. The CDR3 is 13 residues long. Germline assignment: CDR1 SQVTM and CDR2 ANQGSEA. CDR3 in amino acids: CSVHRTALETQYF. The CDR3 nucleotides read TGCAGCGTTCATAGGACAGCCCTCGAGACCCAGTACTTC.

The rearrangement joins TRBV19 to TRBJ2-1, with 10 bases that match TRBD1. The CDR3 is 13 residues long. Per germline, CDR1 LNHDA and CDR2 SQIVND (reference sequence). V shed 9 bases and J 4 bases; nucleotides not matched to a gene: 3. The CDR3 sequence is CASMDRGYNEQFF. The CDR3 DNA follows: TGTGCCAGCATGGACAGGGGGTACAATGAGCAGTTCTTC.

This clonotype was seen a handful of times. This chain links TRBV4-3 with TRBJ1-1, with unresolved D. CDR1 and CDR2 (germline): LGHNA, YSLEER. This CDR3 contains 13 residues. V was trimmed by 0 bases and J by 8 bases, leaving 10 bases between them. CDR3 DNA sequence: TGCGCCAGCAGCCAAGATGGCCGGAGAGAAGCTTTCTTT. The encoded protein is CASSQDGRREAFF.

The genes are TRBV10-3 and TRBJ2-7; 7 positions agree with TRBD1. The V and J ends lost 2 bases and 2 bases, in that order; junction bases with no gene match: 3. The germline gives CDR1 ENHRY, CDR2 SYGVKD. CDR3 size: 14 residues. CDR3 nucleotides: TGTGCCATCAGTGAGACCGGACAGGCCTACGAGCAGTACTTC. This encodes CAISETGQAYEQYF.

This clonotype has only a few counts. This chain joins TRBV12-3 or TRBV12-4 and TRBJ2-5; TRBD1 might be the D (5 bases). The CDR3 is 15 residues long. The V end lost 6 bases, the J end lost 2 bases, and 16 bases lay between the germline ends. As DNA, the CDR3 is TGTGCCAGCAGCCATTGGGGCGTGAGGCAAGAGACCCAGTACTTC. Translation: CASSHWGVRQETQYF.

This clonotype has a handful of counts. The genes are TRBV5-1 and TRBJ1-1; TRBD1 agrees at 7 bases. The CDR3 runs to 14 residues. The ends lost 1 base at V and 3 bases at J; junction bases unmatched: 3. Germline CDR1 is SGHRS and CDR2 is YFSETQ. The CDR3, as DNA: TGCGCCAGCAGCTTGAACAGGGGCTACACTGAAGCTTTCTTT. It encodes CASSLNRGYTEAFF. Using reference TRBV5-1 and TRBJ1-1 for the parts outside the CDR3, the full variable domain is KAGVTQTPRYLIKTRGQQVTLSCSPISGHRSVSWYQQTPGQGLQFLFEYFSETQRNKGNFPGRFSGRQFSNSRSEMNVSTLELGDSALYLCASSLNRGYTEAFFGQGTRLTVV.

This clonotype was observed a few times. The chain joins TRBV5-1 to TRBJ1-2, with D hard to call. Germline V gene sequence: CDR1 SGHRS, CDR2 YFSETQ. V dropped 4 bases and J dropped 5 bases, with 9 bases sitting between them. The CDR3 sequence is 12 residues long. CDR3 nucleotide sequence: TGCGCCAGCAGCCGCCCGGGGTATGGCTACACCTTC. Its protein is CASSRPGYGYTF.

This chain connects TRBV19 to TRBJ1-2, with D hard to call. This CDR3 spans 11 amino acids. The germline V gene encodes CDR1 LNHDA and CDR2 SQIVND (reference sequence). Trimming took 10 bases from V and 4 from J, leaving 10 bases between them. The CDR3 DNA follows: TGTGCCACCGCGGGCGTCTATGGCTACACCTTC. This gives the protein CATAGVYGYTF.

The V call is TRBV4-2, the J call TRBJ1-2; 8 positions agree with TRBD1. This CDR3 spans 16 amino acids. Losses at the gene ends were 0 bases for V and 2 bases for J; bases not matched to a gene: 5. Germline-derived CDR1 and CDR2 are LGHNA and YNFKEQ. In DNA form, the CDR3 reads TGTGCCAGCAGCCAAGATCAGGCAGGGGGCAACTATGGCTACACCTTC. It yields the protein CASSQDQAGGNYGYTF.

The chain combines TRBV15 with TRBJ2-1; 9 positions agree with TRBD2. The V and J ends lost 3 bases and 15 bases, in that order; junction bases with no gene match: 15. The CDR3 spans 15 residues. The germline V gene encodes CDR1 LNHNV and CDR2 YYDKDF (reference sequence). As DNA, the CDR3 is TGTGCCACCAGCAGGGCTAGCGGGAACGGGGTGGGTCCGTTCTTC. This translates into CATSRASGNGVGPFF.

A few counts support this clonotype. This sequence joins TRBV13 and TRBJ1-1, with D tentatively TRBD1 (6 bases). The CDR3 is made up of 17 amino acids. V lost 2 bases, J lost 1 base, and 17 bases lay in between. CDR1 is PRHDT and CDR2 is FYEKMQ in the germline V gene (reference sequence). CDR3 sequence reads: CASSLSGEGPENTEAFF. The CDR3 DNA follows: TGTGCCAGCAGCTTATCAGGGGAGGGCCCTGAGAACACTGAAGCTTTCTTT.

This clonotype was detected a few times. This chain links TRBV7-2 with TRBJ2-1; 9 nucleotides match TRBD1. Losses at the gene ends were 5 bases for V and 0 bases for J; bases not matched to a gene: 2. The CDR3 extends over 15 amino acids. The germline V gene has CDR1 SGHTA and CDR2 FQGNSA. The CDR3 DNA follows: TGTGCCAGCAGCGGGACAGGGAGCTCCTACAATGAGCAGTTCTTC. Its protein is CASSGTGSSYNEQFF.

This sequence joins TRBV29-1 and TRBJ2-2; D not certain. Trimming cost V 4 bases and J 6 bases, with 9 bases left between them. The CDR3 sequence is 12 residues long. The germline V gene encodes CDR1 SQVTM and CDR2 ANQGSEA. The CDR3 DNA reads TGCAGCGTTGTAGCCCCGGCCGGGGAGCTGTTTTTT. Residues: CSVVAPAGELFF.

This sequence joins TRBV12-3 or TRBV12-4 and TRBJ2-2; perhaps TRBD1 as D (6 bases). Trimming took off 6 bases at V and 6 bases at J, with 14 bases between the two ends. This CDR3 is built from 14 residues. CDR3 sequence: CASSRDNIPGELFF. CDR3 coding DNA: TGTGCCAGCAGCCGGGACAATATACCCGGGGAGCTGTTTTTT.

This sequence joins TRBV20-1 and TRBJ2-7; D is perhaps TRBD2 (7 bases). Germline V gene sequence: CDR1 DFQATT, CDR2 SNEGSKA (reference sequence). The CDR3 spans 14 residues. V shed 3 bases and J shed 1 base, with 13 bases lying between them. This CDR3 reads CSASGGPGSYEQYF. CDR3 bases: TGCAGTGCTAGCGGGGGGCCCGGTTCCTACGAGCAGTACTTC.

This chain uses TRBV12-3 or TRBV12-4 with TRBJ2-2; D possibly matches TRBD1 or TRBD2 (6 bases each). The CDR3 is 14 amino acids. With 3 bases removed from V and 9 bases from J, the gap between germline ends came to 14 bases. CDR3 nucleotides: TGTGCCAGCAGTTTTGGGGGGCTCTCCCGGGAGCTGTTTTTT. Protein: CASSFGGLSRELFF.

A few counts support this clonotype. The genes are TRBV5-6 and TRBJ2-3; D is unresolved. CDR1 and CDR2 (germline): SGHDT, YYEEEE. V was trimmed by 2 bases and J by 6 bases, leaving 7 bases between them. The CDR3 runs to 12 residues. DNA for the CDR3: TGTGCCAGCAGCTTATCGGACGATACGCAGTATTTT. Its protein product is CASSLSDDTQYF. Drawing the rest from reference TRBV5-6 and TRBJ2-3, the complete variable domain is DAGVTQSPTHLIKTRGQQVTLRCSPKSGHDTVSWYQQALGQGPQFIFQYYEEEERQRGNFPDRFSGHQFPNYSSELNVNALLLGDSALYLCASSLSDDTQYFGPGTRLTVL.

The CDR3 nucleotides are TGTGCCAGCAGAGGACTAGCGGGGTCCGGGGAGCTGTTTTTT. Its translation: CASRGLAGSGELFF. The rearrangement uses TRBV7-8 and TRBJ2-2; 12 bases are a match to TRBD2. There are 14 residues in the CDR3. Germline CDR1 is SGHVS and CDR2 is FQNEAQ. Trimming removed 6 bases from V and 6 bases from J; junction bases left unmatched: 2.